These 24 T cell receptor beta chains came from one sample sequenced in a study of blood T cell repertoires in COVID-19. This table comes from immunoSEQ multiplex PCR, and its TCRdb copy is limited to in-frame clones, with some not included. The data hold under 200,000 clones, with about 81% observed a single time. Sequenced input: peripheral blood. Receptors originate from a woman aged 55-69 years with COVID-19, enrolled during active disease.

A few counts support this clone. The chain has TRBV7-2 and TRBJ2-3, with 10 bases fitting TRBD1. The CDR3 contains 15 residues. The V and J ends lost 5 bases and 3 bases, in that order; junction bases with no gene match: 5. From germline, CDR1 is SGHTA and CDR2 FQGNSA. As DNA, the CDR3 is TGTGCCAGCAGCCAGGGACAGGGGTTTACAGATACGCAGTATTTT. It yields the protein CASSQGQGFTDTQYF.

V and J are TRBV28 and TRBJ1-3; TRBD1 aligns across 7 bases. CDR1 is MDHEN, CDR2 SYDVKM, per germline. Trimming at V came to 7 bases and at J to 0 bases, leaving 9 bases not matched to a gene. The CDR3 contains 16 residues. The CDR3 is CASTRGTASSGNTIYF. DNA of the CDR3: TGTGCCAGCACCCGAGGGACAGCTTCCTCTGGAAACACCATATATTTT. Variable domain in full (rest from reference TRBV28 and TRBJ1-3): DVKVTQSSRYLVKRTGEKVFLECVQDMDHENMFWYRQDPGLGLRLIYFSYDVKMKEKGDIPEGYSVSREKKERFSLILESASTNQTSMYLCASTRGTASSGNTIYFGEGSWLTVV.

The V call is TRBV5-1, the J call TRBJ1-3; the D gene is possibly TRBD1 (6 bases). The germline V gene encodes CDR1 SGHRS and CDR2 YFSETQ. The CDR3 loop spans 17 amino acids. V lost 1 base and J lost 0, with 14 bases in between. CDR3 region: CASSLLPGGASGNTIYF. As DNA, the CDR3 is TGCGCCAGCAGCTTGCTCCCGGGGGGGGCCTCTGGAAACACCATATATTTT.

The gene calls are TRBV5-4 and TRBJ2-7; 8 nucleotides agree with TRBD1. V trimming: 1 base; J trimming: 3 bases; junction bases outside the gene matches: 6. The CDR3 has 15 amino acids. Germline CDR1 reads SGHNT; CDR2 reads YYREEE (reference sequence). The CDR3 coding sequence is TGTGCCAGCAGCTTGCCCGGGACAGGCTACTACGAGCAGTACTTC. Translation: CASSLPGTGYYEQYF.

The rearrangement joins TRBV6-5 to TRBJ2-7; 8 nucleotides match TRBD2. This CDR3 comprises 14 residues. The ends lost 6 bases at V and 4 bases at J; junction bases unmatched: 8. Germline CDR1 is MNHEY and CDR2 is SVGAGI. This CDR3 reads CASRDPGGAYEQYV. CDR3 in DNA: TGTGCCAGCAGAGATCCGGGGGGGGCATACGAGCAGTACGTC.

The sample holds a few counts of this clone. The chain employs TRBV28 and TRBJ2-7; 9 bases match TRBD2. The J segment lost 2 bases and the V segment lost 5 bases, leaving 7 bases of the junction unmatched. Looked up from germline, CDR1 is MDHEN and CDR2 is SYDVKM. The CDR3 spans 15 residues. The CDR3: CASSSLAGGAYEQYF. The CDR3 DNA is TGTGCCAGCAGTAGCTTGGCGGGGGGGGCCTACGAGCAGTACTTC.

CDR3 sequence: CASGGGDNGYTF. The CDR3 nucleotides are TGTGCCAGCGGGGGGGGAGATAATGGCTACACCTTC. The genes are TRBV3-1 (or the pseudogene TRBV3-2) and TRBJ1-2, with D possibly matching TRBD1 (5 bases). Germline lookup yields CDR1 LGHDT and CDR2 YNNKEL (reference sequence). Between the trimmed V and J ends, which lost 8 bases and 6 bases, there was a span of 13 bases. The CDR3 has 12 amino acids.

This clone was picked up a small number of times. J is TRBJ2-2 and V is TRBV18; TRBD2 might be the D (6 bases). This CDR3 has 15 amino acids. Trimming took 2 bases from V and 3 from J, leaving 10 bases between them. Germline CDR1 KGHSH, CDR2 LQKENI. CDR3 loop: CASSPYTGDTGELFF. Written as DNA, the CDR3 is TGTGCCAGCTCACCATACACGGGGGACACCGGGGAGCTGTTTTTT.

CDR3 in DNA: TGTGCCAGCAGACCCAACAGGGAGGGTGGCTACACCTTC. This sequence encodes CASRPNREGGYTF. This chain connects TRBV6-5 to TRBJ1-2; tentatively, D is TRBD1 (6 bases). This CDR3 region has 13 residues. V was cut by 6 bases and J by 7 bases, with 15 bases left in between. CDR1 and CDR2 from the germline V gene are MNHEY and SVGAGI.

This rearrangement joins TRBV28 to TRBJ2-2; 8 nucleotides match TRBD1. The CDR3 runs to 16 residues. The junction had 8 bases not matched to a gene; V was cut back by 4 bases and J by 4 bases. Germline V gives CDR1 MDHEN, CDR2 SYDVKM. CDR3 coding DNA: TGTGCCAGCAGTTCATCAGGGGGCAGAGGCACCGGGGAGCTGTTTTTT. Its protein is CASSSSGGRGTGELFF.

This chain joins TRBV29-1 and TRBJ1-3; tentative D call: TRBD1 (5 bases). Trimming stripped 5 bases from V and 0 bases from J, with 14 bases between. Germline CDR1 is SQVTM and CDR2 is ANQGSEA. The CDR3 extends over 15 amino acids. CDR3 in amino acids: CSVKAGLSSGNTIYF. The CDR3 DNA is TGCAGCGTTAAGGCAGGGCTGAGCTCTGGAAACACCATATATTTT. The whole variable domain, filled in from reference TRBV29-1 and TRBJ1-3, reads SAVISQKPSRDICQRGTSLTIQCQVDSQVTMMFWYRQQPGQSLTLIATANQGSEATYESGFVIDKFPISRPNLTFSTLTVSNMSPEDSSIYLCSVKAGLSSGNTIYFGEGSWLTVV.

V gene TRBV15 combines with J gene TRBJ2-4, with 16 bases aligning to TRBD2. CDR3 length: 17 amino acids. V lost 0 bases to trimming and J lost 11 bases; unmatched junction nucleotides: 7. The germline V gene has CDR1 LNHNV and CDR2 YYDKDF (reference sequence). CDR3: CATSRDLGTSGGAVQYF. The CDR3 region has the DNA TGTGCCACCAGCAGAGACCTCGGGACTAGCGGGGGGGCAGTTCAGTACTTC. Complete variable domain (other parts from reference TRBV15 and TRBJ2-4): DAMVIQNPRYQVTQFGKPVTLSCSQTLNHNVMYWYQQKSSQAPKLLFHYYDKDFNNEADTPDNFQSRRPNTSFCFLDIRSPGLGDTAMYLCATSRDLGTSGGAVQYFGAGTRLSVL.

This sequence joins TRBV6-5 and TRBJ2-3, with 9 bases that match TRBD2. The CDR3 spans 14 residues. CDR1 is MNHEY, CDR2 SVGAGI, per germline. After removal of 4 bases from V and 5 bases from J, the junction contained 4 bases not matched to a gene. CDR3 bases: TGTGCCAGCAGTTTAGGCGGGGGGGTAGATACGCAGTATTTT. Amino acid sequence: CASSLGGGVDTQYF.

The genes are TRBV7-2 and TRBJ2-3, with D maybe TRBD2 (6 bases). Germline values: CDR1 SGHTA, CDR2 FQGNSA. V gave up 5 bases and J gave up 6 bases, with 15 bases separating them. The CDR3 runs 14 residues. The CDR3, as DNA: TGTGCCAGCAGCCCCGGGACTCCGGTGGATACGCAGTATTTT. As protein: CASSPGTPVDTQYF.

The CDR3 bases are TGTGCCAGCAGCCAAGAAGCAGCGATTAATTCACCCCTCCACTTT. It codes for CASSQEAAINSPLHF. V and J are TRBV3-1 (or the pseudogene TRBV3-2) and TRBJ1-6, with unresolved D. CDR1 and CDR2 (germline): LGHDT, YNNKEL (reference sequence). Trimming removed 0 bases at V and 6 bases at J, with 9 bases between. CDR3 size: 15 residues.

The V gene is TRBV6-5, the J gene TRBJ2-7, with D maybe TRBD2 (5 bases). The CDR3 loop spans 13 amino acids. Per germline, CDR1 MNHEY and CDR2 SVGAGI. V dropped 8 bases and J dropped 0 bases, with 11 bases sitting between them. CDR3 nucleotides: TGTGCCAGCGGAGGTAACGGCTCCTACGAGCAGTACTTC. It encodes CASGGNGSYEQYF.

The chain joins TRBV18 to TRBJ2-7, with 8 positions matching TRBD1. Germline CDR1 and CDR2: KGHSH and LQKENI. V shed 8 bases and J 5 bases; nucleotides not matched to a gene: 11. The CDR3 spans 14 residues. This CDR3 reads CASGLDRVGDEQYF. CDR3 coding DNA: TGTGCCAGCGGGTTGGACAGGGTAGGGGACGAGCAGTACTTC.

This sequence joins TRBV28 and TRBJ1-4; 7 bases line up with TRBD1. In germline, CDR1 is MDHEN, CDR2 SYDVKM. There are 16 residues in the CDR3. The V and J ends lost 2 bases and 4 bases, in that order; junction bases with no gene match: 7. CDR3 bases: TGTGCCAGCAGTTTAGATAGGGGGCATAATAATGAAAAACTGTTTTTT. It yields the protein CASSLDRGHNNEKLFF.

This chain joins TRBV21-1 and TRBJ1-1. TRBV21-1 is assigned pseudogene status. The CDR3 runs 14 residues. In DNA, the CDR3 is TGTGCCAGCAGCAAAGTGCCGACGGGCACTGAAGCTTTCTTT. Translated, it gives CASSKVPTGTEAFF.

The CDR3 nucleotides are TGTGCCAGCAGCTTGTTGCCACAGATGGCTGGAAACACCATATATTTT. Translation: CASSLLPQMAGNTIYF. The J gene is TRBJ1-3, the V gene TRBV5-6; D unclear. This CDR3 has 16 residues. V lost 1 base to trimming and J lost 2 bases, with 13 bases between them. The germline CDR1 and CDR2 sequences are SGHDT and YYEEEE.

V is TRBV18 and J is TRBJ2-5; 10 bases map to TRBD2. CDR3 length equals 16 residues. J gave up 5 bases and V 4 bases, and 10 bases lay outside the gene matches. Germline CDR1 reads KGHSH; CDR2 reads LQKENI. The CDR3 loop reads CASSRTSGTSGETQYF. Here the CDR3 DNA reads TGTGCCAGCTCACGAACTAGCGGGACTTCGGGGGAGACCCAGTACTTC.

The CDR3 here is CASSFGTSGGTDTQYF. In DNA form, the CDR3 reads TGTGCCAGCAGTTTTGGGACTAGCGGGGGCACAGATACGCAGTATTTT. The chain is built from TRBV28 and TRBJ2-3, with TRBD2 matching over 13 bases. Per germline, CDR1 MDHEN and CDR2 SYDVKM. The CDR3 consists of 16 residues. Germline trimming cut 3 bases from V and 1 base from J; bases unmatched to any gene: 1.

The rearrangement joins TRBV4-1 to TRBJ1-2, with 7 bases fitting TRBD1. From germline, CDR1 is MGHRA and CDR2 YSYEKL. The V and J ends lost 3 bases and 7 bases, in that order; junction bases with no gene match: 8. The CDR3 runs 14 residues. As DNA, the CDR3 is TGCGCCAGCAGCCAGATAGACAGGGAGGCTGGCTACACCTTC. It is translated as CASSQIDREAGYTF.

The CDR3 reads CASSPQGNKNTIYF. CDR3 DNA sequence: TGTGCCAGCAGCCCACAGGGGAATAAAAACACCATATATTTT. V usage is TRBV3-1 (or the pseudogene TRBV3-2) and J usage is TRBJ1-3; 7 bases are a match to TRBD1. Germline CDR1 LGHDT, CDR2 YNNKEL (reference sequence). The CDR3 has 14 amino acids. Trimming removed 4 bases from V and 6 bases from J; junction bases left unmatched: 6.